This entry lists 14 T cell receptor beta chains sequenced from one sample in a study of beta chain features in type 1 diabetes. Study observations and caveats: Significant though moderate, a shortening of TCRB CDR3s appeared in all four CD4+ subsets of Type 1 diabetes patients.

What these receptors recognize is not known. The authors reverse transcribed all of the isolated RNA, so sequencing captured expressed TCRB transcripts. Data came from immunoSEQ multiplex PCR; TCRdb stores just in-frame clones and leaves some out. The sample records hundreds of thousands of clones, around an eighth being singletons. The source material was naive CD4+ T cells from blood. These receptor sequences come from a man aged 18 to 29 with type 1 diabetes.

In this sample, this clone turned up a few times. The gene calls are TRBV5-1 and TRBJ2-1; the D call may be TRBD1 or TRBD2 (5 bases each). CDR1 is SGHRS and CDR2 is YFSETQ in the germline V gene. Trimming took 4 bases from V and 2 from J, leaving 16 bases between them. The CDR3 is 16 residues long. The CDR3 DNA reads TGCGCCAGCAGCCCCCGCGGGCAGGGCGCCTACAATGAGCAGTTCTTC. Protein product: CASSPRGQGAYNEQFF.

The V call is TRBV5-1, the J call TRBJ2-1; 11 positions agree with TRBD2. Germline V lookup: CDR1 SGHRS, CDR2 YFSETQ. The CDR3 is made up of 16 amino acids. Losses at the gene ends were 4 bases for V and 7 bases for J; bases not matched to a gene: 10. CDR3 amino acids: CASSPIAGGPLNEQFF. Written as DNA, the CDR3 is TGCGCCAGCAGCCCCATAGCGGGGGGGCCTTTGAATGAGCAGTTCTTC.

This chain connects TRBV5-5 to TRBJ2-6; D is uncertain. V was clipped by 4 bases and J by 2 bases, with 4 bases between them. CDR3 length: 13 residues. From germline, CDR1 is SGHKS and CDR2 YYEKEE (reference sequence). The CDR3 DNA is TGTGCCAGCAGCCACCCTGGGGCCAACGTCCTGACTTTC. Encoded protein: CASSHPGANVLTF.

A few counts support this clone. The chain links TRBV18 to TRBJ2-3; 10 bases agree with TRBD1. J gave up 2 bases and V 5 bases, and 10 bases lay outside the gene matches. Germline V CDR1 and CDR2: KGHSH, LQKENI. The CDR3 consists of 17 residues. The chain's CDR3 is CASSSGQGIGDTDTQYF. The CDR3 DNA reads TGTGCCAGCTCATCGGGACAGGGGATAGGAGACACAGATACGCAGTATTTT.

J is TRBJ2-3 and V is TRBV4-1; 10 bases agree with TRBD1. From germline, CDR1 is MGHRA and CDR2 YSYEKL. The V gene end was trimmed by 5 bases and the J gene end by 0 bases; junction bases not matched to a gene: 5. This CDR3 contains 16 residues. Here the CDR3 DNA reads TGCGCCAGCAGCGGACAGGGGGGGACTAGCACAGATACGCAGTATTTT. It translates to CASSGQGGTSTDTQYF.

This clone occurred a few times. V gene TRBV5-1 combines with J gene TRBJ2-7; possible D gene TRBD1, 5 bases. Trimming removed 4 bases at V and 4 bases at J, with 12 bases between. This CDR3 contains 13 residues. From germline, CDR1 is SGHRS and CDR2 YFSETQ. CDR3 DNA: TGCGCCAGCAGCCGCGGCCAGGGTTACGAGCAGTACTTC. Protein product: CASSRGQGYEQYF.

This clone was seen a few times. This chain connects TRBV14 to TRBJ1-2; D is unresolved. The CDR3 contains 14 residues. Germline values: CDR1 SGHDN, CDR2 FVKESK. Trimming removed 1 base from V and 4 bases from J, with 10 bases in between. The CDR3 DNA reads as TGTGCCAGCAGCCAAGCTTGGGGAAGCTATGGCTACACCTTC. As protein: CASSQAWGSYGYTF.

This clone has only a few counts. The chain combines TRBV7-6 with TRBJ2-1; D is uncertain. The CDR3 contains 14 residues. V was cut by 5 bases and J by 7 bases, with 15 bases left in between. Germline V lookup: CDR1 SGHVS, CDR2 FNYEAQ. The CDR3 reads CASSPTMPLNEQFF. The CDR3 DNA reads TGTGCCAGCAGCCCGACCATGCCGTTAAATGAGCAGTTCTTC.

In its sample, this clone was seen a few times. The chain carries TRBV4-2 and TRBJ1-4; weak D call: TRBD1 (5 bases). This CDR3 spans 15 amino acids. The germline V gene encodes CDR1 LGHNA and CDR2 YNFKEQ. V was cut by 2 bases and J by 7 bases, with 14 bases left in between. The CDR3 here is CASSQREGIGEKLFF. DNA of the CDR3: TGTGCCAGCAGCCAAAGAGAGGGGATCGGTGAAAAACTGTTTTTT.

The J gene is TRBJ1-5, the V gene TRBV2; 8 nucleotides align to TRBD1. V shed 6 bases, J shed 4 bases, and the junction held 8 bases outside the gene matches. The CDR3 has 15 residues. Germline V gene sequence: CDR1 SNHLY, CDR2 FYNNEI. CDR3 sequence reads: CASRVDRAANQPQHF. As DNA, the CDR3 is TGTGCCAGCAGGGTGGACAGGGCGGCGAATCAGCCCCAGCATTTT.

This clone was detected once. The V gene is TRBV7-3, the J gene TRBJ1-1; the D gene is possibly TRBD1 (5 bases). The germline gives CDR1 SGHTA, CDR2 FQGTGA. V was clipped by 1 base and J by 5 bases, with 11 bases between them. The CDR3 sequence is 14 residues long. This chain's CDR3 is CASSLSRDKTEAFF. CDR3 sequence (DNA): TGTGCCAGCAGCTTAAGCAGGGATAAGACTGAAGCTTTCTTT.

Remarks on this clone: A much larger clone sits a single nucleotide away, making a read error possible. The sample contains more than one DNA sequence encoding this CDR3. The CDR3 here is CAWSVRETQYF. The DNA for the CDR3 is TGTGCCTGGAGTGTACGCGAGACCCAGTACTTC. J is TRBJ2-5 and V is TRBV30; D unresolved. The germline gives CDR1 GTSNPN, CDR2 SVGIG (reference sequence). The CDR3 has 11 amino acids. V was shortened by 0 bases and J by 5 bases, with 4 bases between the two germline ends.

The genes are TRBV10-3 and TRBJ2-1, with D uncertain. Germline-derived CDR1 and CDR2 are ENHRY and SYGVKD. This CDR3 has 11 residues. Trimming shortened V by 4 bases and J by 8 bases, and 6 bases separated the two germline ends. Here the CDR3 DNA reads TGTGCCATCAGTGCGGTACATGAGCAGTTCTTC. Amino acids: CAISAVHEQFF.

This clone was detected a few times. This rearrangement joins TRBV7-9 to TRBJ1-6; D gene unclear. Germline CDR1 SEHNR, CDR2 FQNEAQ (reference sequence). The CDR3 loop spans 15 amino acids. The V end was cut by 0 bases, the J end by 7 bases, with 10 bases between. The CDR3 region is CASSLAAAPNSPLHF. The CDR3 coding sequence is TGTGCCAGCAGCTTAGCGGCTGCCCCAAATTCACCCCTCCACTTT.